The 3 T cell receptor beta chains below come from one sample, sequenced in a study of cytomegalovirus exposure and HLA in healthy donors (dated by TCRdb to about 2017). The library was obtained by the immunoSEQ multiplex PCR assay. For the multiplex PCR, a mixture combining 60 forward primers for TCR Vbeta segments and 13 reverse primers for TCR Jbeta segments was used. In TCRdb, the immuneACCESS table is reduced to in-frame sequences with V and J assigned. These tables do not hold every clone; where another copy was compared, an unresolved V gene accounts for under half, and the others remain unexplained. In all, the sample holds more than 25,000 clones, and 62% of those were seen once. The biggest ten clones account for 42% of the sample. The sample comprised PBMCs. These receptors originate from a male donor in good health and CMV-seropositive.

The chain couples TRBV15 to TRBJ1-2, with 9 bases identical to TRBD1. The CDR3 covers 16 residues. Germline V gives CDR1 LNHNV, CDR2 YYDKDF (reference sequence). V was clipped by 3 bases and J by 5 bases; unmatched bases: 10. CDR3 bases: TGTGCCACCAGCAGCTTTGGGGACAGGGAGGTGTATGGCTACACCTTC. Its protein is CATSSFGDREVYGYTF.

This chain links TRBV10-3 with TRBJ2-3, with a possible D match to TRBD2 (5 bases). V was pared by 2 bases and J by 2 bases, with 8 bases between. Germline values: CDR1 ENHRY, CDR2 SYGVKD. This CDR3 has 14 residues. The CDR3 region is CAISEGLPTDTQYF. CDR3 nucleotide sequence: TGTGCCATCAGTGAGGGACTGCCCACAGATACGCAGTATTTT.

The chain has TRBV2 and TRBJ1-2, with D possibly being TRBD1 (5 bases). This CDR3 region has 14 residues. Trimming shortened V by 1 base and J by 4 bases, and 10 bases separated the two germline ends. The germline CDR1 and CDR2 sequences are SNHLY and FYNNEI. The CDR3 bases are TGTGCCAGCAGTGAAGAGGGACTATCCTATGGCTACACCTTC. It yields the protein CASSEEGLSYGYTF. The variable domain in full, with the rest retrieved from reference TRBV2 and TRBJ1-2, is EPEVTQTPSHQVTQMGQEVILRCVPISNHLYFYWYRQILGQKVEFLVSFYNNEISEKSEIFDDQFSVERPDGSNFTLKIRSTKLEDSAMYFCASSEEGLSYGYTFGSGTRLTVV.